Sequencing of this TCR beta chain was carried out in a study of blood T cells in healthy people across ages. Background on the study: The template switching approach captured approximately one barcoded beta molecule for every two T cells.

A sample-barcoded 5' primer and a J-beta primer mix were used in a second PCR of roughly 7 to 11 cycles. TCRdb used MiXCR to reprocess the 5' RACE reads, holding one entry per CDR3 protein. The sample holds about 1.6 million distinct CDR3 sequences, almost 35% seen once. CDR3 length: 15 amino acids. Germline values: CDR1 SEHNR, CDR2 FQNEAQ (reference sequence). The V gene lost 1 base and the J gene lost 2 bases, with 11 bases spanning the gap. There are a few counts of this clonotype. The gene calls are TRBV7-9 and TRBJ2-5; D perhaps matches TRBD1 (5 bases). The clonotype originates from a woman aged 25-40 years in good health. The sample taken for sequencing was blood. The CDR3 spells CASSLGSRQQETQYF. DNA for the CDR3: TGTGCCAGCAGCTTAGGGTCTAGACAGCAAGAGACCCAGTACTTC.